Listed here are 19 T cell receptor beta chains from one sample, sequenced in a study of PD-1 blockade in mismatch repair-deficient tumors. Data came from immunoSEQ multiplex PCR; TCRdb stores just in-frame clones and leaves some out. The sample records around 130,000 clones, roughly 90% being singletons. Sequencing was performed on peripheral blood, taken about 17 months after starting pembrolizumab. Source of these receptors: an adult with mismatch repair-deficient cancer.

The rearrangement links TRBV27 to TRBJ2-2; 11 bases map to TRBD1. Germline values: CDR1 MNHEY, CDR2 SMNVEV (reference sequence). The CDR3 is 17 amino acids. Losses at the gene ends were 6 bases for V and 6 bases for J; bases not matched to a gene: 12. Written as DNA, the CDR3 is TGTGCCAGCAGCCGAACCGGGACAGGGGGTCTGTCCGGGGAGCTGTTTTTT. It specifies CASSRTGTGGLSGELFF.

The V gene is TRBV6-5, the J gene TRBJ1-2; 9 nucleotides match TRBD1. After removal of 8 bases from V and 8 bases from J, the junction contained 12 bases not matched to a gene. Germline-derived CDR1 and CDR2 are MNHEY and SVGAGI. CDR3 length equals 14 residues. The CDR3 nucleotides are TGTGCCAGCTCGTACAGGGGGCGGCTGGAGGGCTACACCTTC. It translates to CASSYRGRLEGYTF.

This clone was observed once. The chain couples TRBV6-6 to TRBJ2-7; a possible D gene is TRBD2 (6 bases). The germline V gene encodes CDR1 MNHNY and CDR2 SVGAGI (reference sequence). CDR3 length equals 15 residues. The V end was cut by 4 bases, the J end by 3 bases, with 16 bases between. This CDR3 is CASSSPGLLNYEQYF. The CDR3 DNA is TGTGCCAGCAGTTCTCCGGGACTCCTAAACTACGAGCAGTACTTC.

This clone came up a few times. The rearrangement joins TRBV30 to TRBJ1-3; D is uncertain. Germline lookup yields CDR1 GTSNPN and CDR2 SVGIG (reference sequence). CDR3 length equals 15 residues. The germline V and J ends were trimmed by 0 bases and 2 bases, with 11 bases remaining between them. The chain's CDR3 is CAWSVRQHAGNTIYF. CDR3 nucleotides: TGTGCCTGGAGTGTACGGCAGCATGCTGGAAACACCATATATTTT.

J is TRBJ2-7 and V is TRBV7-6, with 8 bases identical to TRBD2. This CDR3 spans 13 amino acids. J was trimmed by 3 bases and V by 5 bases; bases with no gene match: 3. From germline, CDR1 is SGHVS and CDR2 FNYEAQ. The CDR3, as DNA: TGTGCCAGCAGCCCAAGCGGGGGCTACGAGCAGTACTTC. This sequence encodes CASSPSGGYEQYF. The full variable domain, completed using reference TRBV7-6 and TRBJ2-7, is GAGVSQSPRYKVTKRGQDVALRCDPISGHVSLYWYRQALGQGPEFLTYFNYEAQQDKSGLPNDRFSAERPEGSISTLTIQRTEQRDSAMYRCASSPSGGYEQYFGPGTRLTVT.

This clone was seen only once. The chain couples TRBV13 to TRBJ2-3; 16 bases are shared with TRBD2. CDR3 length: 18 amino acids. V was clipped by 4 bases and J by 4 bases; unmatched bases: 8. Germline assignment: CDR1 PRHDT and CDR2 FYEKMQ (reference sequence). DNA of the CDR3: TGTGCCAGCAGCTCCGGGACTAGCGGGAGGGCCAGCGCAGATACGCAGTATTTT. Translation gives CASSSGTSGRASADTQYF.

The chain carries TRBV5-1 and TRBJ2-1, with D uncertain. Trimming stripped 4 bases from V and 0 bases from J, with 5 bases between. The CDR3 sequence is 13 residues long. Germline lookup yields CDR1 SGHRS and CDR2 YFSETQ. The CDR3 coding sequence is TGCGCCAGCAGCACCGCCTCCTACAATGAGCAGTTCTTC. Its translation: CASSTASYNEQFF.

The chain is built from TRBV6-5 and TRBJ2-5; D assignment may be TRBD1 or TRBD2 (5 bases each). Germline lookup yields CDR1 MNHEY and CDR2 SVGAGI. V was shortened by 5 bases and J by 3 bases, with 10 bases between the two germline ends. The CDR3 consists of 13 residues. CDR3 sequence reads: CASSRGEKETQYF. The CDR3 region has the DNA TGTGCCAGCAGTCGAGGGGAAAAAGAGACCCAGTACTTC.

This clone came up a few times. V usage is TRBV11-2 and J usage is TRBJ1-2, with D unclear. Trimming left V 0 bases short and J 4 bases short, with 12 bases between. CDR3 length: 15 residues. Germline CDR1 and CDR2: SGHAT and FQNNGV. This CDR3 reads CASSLERAATYGYTF. The CDR3 nucleotides are TGTGCCAGCAGCTTAGAACGAGCGGCCACCTATGGCTACACCTTC.

The V call is TRBV7-9, the J call TRBJ1-4; 7 bases agree with TRBD1. V was clipped by 4 bases and J by 7 bases; unmatched bases: 9. The CDR3 has 15 residues. Germline CDR1 SEHNR, CDR2 FQNEAQ (reference sequence). The CDR3: CASSSTGESGEKLFF. CDR3 in DNA: TGTGCCAGCAGCTCTACAGGGGAGTCGGGTGAAAAACTGTTTTTT.

The J gene is TRBJ2-5, the V gene TRBV7-9; D is unresolved. Per germline, CDR1 SEHNR and CDR2 FQNEAQ (reference sequence). V was cut by 1 base and J by 0 bases, with 12 bases left in between. The CDR3 sequence is 16 residues long. The CDR3 DNA reads as TGTGCCAGCAGCTTAGATCTTTCTAACCACCAAGAGACCCAGTACTTC. Residues: CASSLDLSNHQETQYF.

The chain employs TRBV5-1 and TRBJ2-7, with 10 positions matching TRBD1. Losses at the gene ends were 4 bases for V and 7 bases for J; bases not matched to a gene: 11. The germline V gene encodes CDR1 SGHRS and CDR2 YFSETQ. The CDR3 runs to 15 residues. DNA for the CDR3: TGCGCCAGCAGCGGAAGGGACAGGGGCCTACGTGAGCAGTACTTC. Translated: CASSGRDRGLREQYF.

The CDR3 region is CASSEQGDYNEQFF. The CDR3 DNA reads TGTGCCAGCAGTGAACAGGGAGACTACAATGAGCAGTTCTTC. This chain joins TRBV6-4 and TRBJ2-1; TRBD1 is a possible D gene (6 bases). Germline V gives CDR1 MRHNA, CDR2 SNTAGT. V lost 3 bases and J lost 3, with 9 bases in between. The CDR3 consists of 14 residues.

The chain employs TRBV4-3 and TRBJ2-7, with 8 bases matching TRBD1. CDR1 and CDR2 (germline): LGHNA, YSLEER. CDR3 length: 15 amino acids. The V gene end was trimmed by 0 bases and the J gene end by 7 bases; junction bases not matched to a gene: 8. CDR3 sequence reads: CASSQDDRGLGEQYF. The CDR3 DNA follows: TGCGCCAGCAGCCAAGACGACAGGGGTTTGGGTGAGCAGTACTTC.

The V call is TRBV5-8, the J call TRBJ2-7; possible D gene TRBD1, 5 bases. Germline V gives CDR1 SGHTS, CDR2 YDEGEE. CDR3 length: 14 amino acids. V shed 2 bases and J shed 4 bases, with 13 bases lying between them. In DNA form, the CDR3 reads TGTGCCAGCAGCTTCCCCAGCAGGGTGTACGAGCAGTACTTC. It codes for CASSFPSRVYEQYF.

The V call is TRBV19, the J call TRBJ2-3; the D gene is possibly TRBD2 (5 bases). The V gene lost 3 bases and the J gene lost 3 bases, with 16 bases spanning the gap. The CDR3 covers 16 residues. Germline-derived CDR1 and CDR2 are LNHDA and SQIVND (reference sequence). The CDR3 loop is CASSIGAETRTDTQYF. The CDR3 DNA follows: TGTGCCAGTAGTATCGGAGCGGAGACCCGAACAGATACGCAGTATTTT.

The J gene is TRBJ2-7, the V gene TRBV28; D may be TRBD1 (5 bases). Germline assignment: CDR1 MDHEN and CDR2 SYDVKM. This CDR3 contains 16 residues. The V end was cut by 6 bases, the J end by 3 bases, with 21 bases between. The CDR3 region has the DNA TGTGCCAGCAGATCCCCCGGACAACTCTGGGGCTACGAGCAGTACTTC. Protein: CASRSPGQLWGYEQYF.

The chain uses TRBV14 and TRBJ2-2; maybe TRBD1 (6 bases). In germline, CDR1 is SGHDN, CDR2 FVKESK. The CDR3 covers 16 residues. With 2 bases removed from V and 4 bases from J, the gap between germline ends came to 14 bases. This chain's CDR3 is CASSQFQGGATGELFF. CDR3 sequence (DNA): TGTGCCAGCAGCCAATTTCAAGGGGGAGCCACCGGGGAGCTGTTTTTT.

This chain connects TRBV15 to TRBJ2-1, with D possibly being TRBD2 (6 bases). V gave up 6 bases and J gave up 4 bases, with 16 bases separating them. CDR1 LNHNV and CDR2 YYDKDF come from the germline V gene (reference sequence). CDR3 size: 15 residues. CDR3 bases: TGTGCCACCAGTCCCGCCGGGGCGGGATACAATGAGCAGTTCTTC. This sequence encodes CATSPAGAGYNEQFF.